The rows below give T cell receptor beta chains drawn from one sample of a study of PD-1 blockade in classical Hodgkin lymphoma. The data were produced by immunoSEQ multiplex PCR, yet TCRdb's version contains in-frame clones alone and is incomplete. Of about 41,000 clones in the sample, around 74% were seen once. The sequenced sample was peripheral blood mononuclear cells (PBMCs), obtained before the fourth cycle of nivolumab. All receptors come from a human donor with classical Hodgkin lymphoma. CDR3s include the opening cysteine and the closing phenylalanine or tryptophan. The D gene is left open where the match is weak. Expanded clones get a size class; other rows say once, few or many, or leave the size out.

TRBV2	few	TRBD1	TRBJ1-2	CASSESAGGADGYTF	TGTGCCAGCAGTGAATCGGCAGGGGGCGCCGATGGCTACACCTTC
TRBV27	NA	NA	TRBJ2-1	CASALTGLGYNEQFF	TGTGCCAGCGCCCTAACGGGGCTCGGGTACAATGAGCAGTTCTTC
TRBV5-6	NA	NA	TRBJ2-2	CASSWTVNTGELFF	TGTGCCAGCAGCTGGACCGTAAACACCGGGGAGCTGTTTTTT
TRBV19	few	NA	TRBJ2-7	CASSIGDGSYEQYF	TGTGCCAGTAGTATTGGGGACGGCTCCTACGAGCAGTACTTC
TRBV28	once	NA	TRBJ1-2	CASSSRELDSYYGYTF	TGTGCCAGCAGTTCACGAGAGTTGGACAGTTACTATGGCTACACCTTC
TRBV2	NA	NA	TRBJ1-1	CASSEIDLGSVNTEAFF	TGTGCCAGCAGTGAAATAGATTTGGGGTCCGTCAACACTGAAGCTTTCTTT
TRBV5-1	NA	TRBD1	TRBJ1-1	CASSLGVGGQAFF	TGCGCCAGCAGCTTGGGAGTAGGGGGCCAAGCTTTCTTT
TRBV10-3	NA	TRBD1	TRBJ1-6	CATLNDRALGSPLHF	TGTGCCACCCTGAACGACAGGGCTTTGGGTTCACCCCTCCACTTT
TRBV5-1	few	NA	TRBJ2-7	CASSSNRGGHEQYF	TGCGCCAGCAGCTCAAACAGGGGAGGTCACGAGCAGTACTTC
TRBV6-5	medium-sized	NA	TRBJ1-1	CASSYSGKMNTEAFF	TGTGCCAGCAGTTACTCTGGGAAGATGAACACTGAAGCTTTCTTT